Listed below are T cell receptor beta chains from one sample, sequenced in a study of blood T cells in healthy people across ages. Each CDR3 protein gets one entry after TCRdb re-called the 5' RACE reads with MiXCR. The sample carries around 1,500,000 distinct CDR3 sequences, 40% to 50% recorded once. What was sequenced was blood. The origin of the receptors is a woman between 18 and 30 years old in good health. Each CDR3 is given with its conserved first and last residue. The D gene is left open where the match is weak. Size tells how often a clone was seen (once, few, many) or the class of an expanded clone, and some rows leave it out.

DNA | CDR3 | V | D | J | size
TGTGCCAGCAGCTTAGATCCCCCGGGAGGGGTAGATACGCAGTATTTT | CASSLDPPGGVDTQYF | TRBV11-2 | TRBD2 | TRBJ2-3 | NA
TGCAGCGTTGACTTAGGGGCCCCCTACGAGCAGTACTTC | CSVDLGAPYEQYF | TRBV29-1 | NA | TRBJ2-7 | NA
TGTGCCAGCAGCCAAGAGACAGGTCGCGATGAGCAGTACTTC | CASSQETGRDEQYF | TRBV3-1 | NA | TRBJ2-5 | NA
TGTGCCAGCAGTCCACACCCCGGGTGGTCCTATGGCTACACCTTC | CASSPHPGWSYGYTF | TRBV12-3/TRBV12-4 | NA | TRBJ1-2 | NA
TGTGCCAGCAGCACCCGTACTAGCTCTGGGGCCAACGTCCTGACTTTC | CASSTRTSSGANVLTF | TRBV7-2 | NA | TRBJ2-6 | few
TGCAGCGTTGTTGCGGGGGGCAGGGAATTAAGCAATGAGCAGTTCTTC | CSVVAGGRELSNEQFF | TRBV29-1 | TRBD2 | TRBJ2-1 | NA
TGCGCCAGCAGCCAAGTGGGCGGGAGTCGAGATGAGCAGTACTTC | CASSQVGGSRDEQYF | TRBV4-1 | TRBD2 | TRBJ2-7 | few
TGTGCCAGCAGACACTGGGGGGCAGCAGAGACCCAGTACTTC | CASRHWGAAETQYF | TRBV7-9 | NA | TRBJ2-5 | NA
TGTGCCAGTAGCGGGGGGGCCGTCGCCTACAATGAGCGGTTCTTC | CASSGGAVAYNERFF | TRBV2 | TRBD2 | TRBJ2-1 | NA
TGTGCCAGCAGCAAAAAGTTTGGAGGGACAGGGGGCACTGAAGCTTTCTTT | CASSKKFGGTGGTEAFF | TRBV3-1 | TRBD1 | TRBJ1-1 | NA
TGTGCCACCAGCAGAGATCAGACAGGGGGTCGAGTTAACTATGGCTACACCTTC | CATSRDQTGGRVNYGYTF | TRBV15 | TRBD1 | TRBJ1-2 | few
TGCAGTTTCCTGGGGCCCTCGAACACTGAAGCTTTCTTT | CSFLGPSNTEAFF | TRBV20-1 | NA | TRBJ1-1 | NA
TGCGCCAGCAGCCAAGGGCTAGCGGGGGACAATGAGCAGTTCTTC | CASSQGLAGDNEQFF | TRBV4-1 | TRBD2 | TRBJ2-1 | many
TGTGCCAGCAGCCCTCCGGGCCCTCTCCTATACAATGAGCAGTTCTTC | CASSPPGPLLYNEQFF | TRBV3-1 | NA | TRBJ2-1 | NA
TGCGCCAGCAGCGTGGACAGGGGAGCCCAGACCCAGTACTTC | CASSVDRGAQTQYF | TRBV5-1 | TRBD1 | TRBJ2-5 | NA
TGTGCCAGCAGGGCGAATCCGGCAGGGGACAGCTATGGCTACACCTTC | CASRANPAGDSYGYTF | TRBV9 | TRBD1 | TRBJ1-2 | NA
TGTGCCAGCAGTACAAGGGACCCTCCTTGGCAGACCCAGTACTTC | CASSTRDPPWQTQYF | TRBV6-1 | NA | TRBJ2-5 | NA
TGCGCCAGCAGCTTGGAGCCGGGACTAGCATCAAATGAGCAGTTCTTC | CASSLEPGLASNEQFF | TRBV5-1 | TRBD2 | TRBJ2-1 | once
TGTGCCATCAGTGAGTCGCTTTCCCTTGGTAATGAGCAGTTCTTC | CAISESLSLGNEQFF | TRBV10-3 | NA | TRBJ2-1 | few
TGTGCCAGCAGCCAAGGGGGGCCGACCTCCTACGAGCAGTACTTC | CASSQGGPTSYEQYF | TRBV14 | NA | TRBJ2-7 | few
TGTGCCAGCAGCCCCCCGGGCCCTTGGAATGAGCAGTTCTTC | CASSPPGPWNEQFF | TRBV7-9 | NA | TRBJ2-1 | few
TGCAGTGCTAGAGATTTGACTTCACCCCTCCACTTT | CSARDLTSPLHF | TRBV20-1 | NA | TRBJ1-6 | once
TGTGCCAGCAGCGTAGTCAAGGGGTCGAGGCCTGAAGCTTTCTTT | CASSVVKGSRPEAFF | TRBV9 | NA | TRBJ1-1 | NA
TGTGCCAGCAGCCCATCGACAGGGGGCGGCTACACCTTC | CASSPSTGGGYTF | TRBV7-3 | TRBD1 | TRBJ1-2 | NA
TGCAGCGTGGAAAGAACAGGGCTTGGGACTGAAGCTTTCTTT | CSVERTGLGTEAFF | TRBV29-1 | NA | TRBJ1-1 | NA
TGTGCCAGCACCCGGCAGGATCAGCCCCAGCATTTT | CASTRQDQPQHF | TRBV12-3/TRBV12-4 | NA | TRBJ1-5 | NA
TGTGCCAGCAGTTTTTGGGGACAGGGGAAGGACGAGCAGTACTTC | CASSFWGQGKDEQYF | TRBV28 | TRBD1 | TRBJ2-7 | NA
TGTGCCAGCAGCCATACCACGGACAGCACAGATACGCAGTATTTT | CASSHTTDSTDTQYF | TRBV12-3/TRBV12-4 | NA | TRBJ2-3 | few
TGTGCCAGCAGGAGACAGGGTGGTGAAGCTTTCTTT | CASRRQGGEAFF | TRBV27 | TRBD1 | TRBJ1-1 | NA
TGTGCCAGCAGCTTGGAACGGGACAGGGTGGGCGAGCAGTACTTC | CASSLERDRVGEQYF | TRBV7-9 | TRBD1 | TRBJ2-7 | NA
TGTGCCAGCAGTTTGGGGCGCTCATCCTATGGCTACACCTTC | CASSLGRSSYGYTF | TRBV28 | NA | TRBJ1-2 | few
TGCAGTGCTAGACCTAAGACAGGGGACGACGAGCAGTACTTC | CSARPKTGDDEQYF | TRBV20-1 | TRBD1 | TRBJ2-7 | NA
TGTGCCAGCAGTTTTGGAGCGGCAGGAAATGAGCAGTACTTC | CASSFGAAGNEQYF | TRBV12-3/TRBV12-4 | NA | TRBJ2-4 | NA
TGCAGCGTTGACATGGGGACGCCCTACGAGCAGTACTTC | CSVDMGTPYEQYF | TRBV29-1 | NA | TRBJ2-7 | NA
TGTGCCAGCAGCTTAGTCCGGTTAAATGAGCAGTTCTTC | CASSLVRLNEQFF | TRBV7-2 | NA | TRBJ2-1 | few
TGTGCCAGCAGTTACTGGGGGTCGGGTCAGTACTTC | CASSYWGSGQYF | TRBV6-2/TRBV6-3 | NA | TRBJ2-5 | NA
TGTGCCAGCAGCCAATTAAGCGCAACTAGCGGGAACCACTACACAGATACGCAGTATTTT | CASSQLSATSGNHYTDTQYF | TRBV3-1 | TRBD2 | TRBJ2-3 | NA
TGTGCCAGCAGCCCTTGGACTCCACCGGAGCAGTTCTTC | CASSPWTPPEQFF | TRBV5-6 | NA | TRBJ2-1 | few
TGTGCCAGCAGTTCTTCCCCTCTTTACAGGGACAGGCAGCTGAACACTGAAGCTTTCTTT | CASSSSPLYRDRQLNTEAFF | TRBV27 | TRBD1 | TRBJ1-1 | NA
TGCAGCGTTTCCCAACTGACAGGCTGGAACACTGAAGCTTTCTTT | CSVSQLTGWNTEAFF | TRBV29-1 | NA | TRBJ1-1 | few